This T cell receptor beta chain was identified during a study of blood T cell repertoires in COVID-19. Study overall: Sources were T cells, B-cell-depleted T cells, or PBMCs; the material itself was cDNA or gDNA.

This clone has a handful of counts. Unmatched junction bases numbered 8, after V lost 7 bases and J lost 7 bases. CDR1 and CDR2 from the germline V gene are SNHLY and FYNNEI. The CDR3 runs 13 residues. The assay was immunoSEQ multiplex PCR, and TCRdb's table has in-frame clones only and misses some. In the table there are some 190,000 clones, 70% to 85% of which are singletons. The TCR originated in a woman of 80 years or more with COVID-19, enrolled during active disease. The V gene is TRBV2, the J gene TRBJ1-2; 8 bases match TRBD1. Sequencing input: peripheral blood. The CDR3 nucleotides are TGTGCCAGCAACCAGGGGGCGTCGCCTGGCTACACCTTC. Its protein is CASNQGASPGYTF.